These T cell receptor beta chains were read from a single sample in a study of beta chain features in type 1 diabetes. Some clones are missing from TCRdb's copy, which holds only in-frame ones; the method was immunoSEQ multiplex PCR. This sample yields about 210,000 clones, of which about a tenth are seen a single time; over 1% belongs to the top ten. Sequenced material: central memory CD4+ T cells from blood. These receptors were obtained from a man between 18 and 35 years old in good health. The CDR3 runs from the conserved cysteine through the conserved F or W. D genes are given only for firm matches. A clone size is listed for some rows: how often the clone was seen (once, few, many), or a class if it is expanded.

D gene	CDR3 length	clone size	V gene	J gene	CDR3 protein	CDR3 DNA
TRBD1	17	few	TRBV29-1	TRBJ2-3	CSVEGSGTGWGTDTQYF	TGCAGCGTTGAAGGGTCAGGGACAGGGTGGGGAACAGATACGCAGTATTTT
-	14	-	TRBV10-1	TRBJ2-5	CASSESSGGETQYF	TGCGCCAGCAGTGAGTCCAGCGGAGGAGAGACCCAGTACTTC
TRBD2	18	few	TRBV4-3	TRBJ2-1	CASSVGLAGANSYNEQFF	TGCGCCAGCAGTGTGGGACTAGCGGGAGCAAACTCCTACAATGAGCAGTTCTTC
TRBD1	13	-	TRBV11-1	TRBJ1-2	CASSRRQGDGYTF	TGTGCCAGCAGCCGCCGACAGGGCGATGGCTACACCTTC
TRBD2	15	-	TRBV11-2	TRBJ2-1	CASSRGREGYNEQFF	TGTGCCAGCTCGAGGGGGCGGGAGGGCTACAATGAGCAGTTCTTC
TRBD1	14	-	TRBV7-3	TRBJ2-2	CASSSQGRSGELFF	TGTGCCAGCAGCTCACAGGGGCGGTCCGGGGAGCTGTTTTTT
TRBD1	14	few	TRBV25-1	TRBJ2-7	CASSEQGALYEQYF	TGTGCCAGCAGTGAACAGGGGGCGCTCTACGAGCAGTACTTC
TRBD2	18	-	TRBV7-9	TRBJ2-5	CASSSRVVTSGAQETQYF	TGTGCCAGCAGCTCAAGGGTAGTGACTAGCGGTGCCCAAGAGACCCAGTACTTC
-	10	few	TRBV2	TRBJ2-1	CASSDYEQFF	TGTGCCAGCAGTGACTATGAGCAGTTCTTC
-	14	-	TRBV28	TRBJ1-2	CASSLGIPVYGYTF	TGTGCCAGCAGTTTAGGGATACCTGTCTATGGCTACACCTTC
TRBD2	16	many	TRBV4-1	TRBJ2-5	CASSPVNLAGDETQYF	TGCGCCAGCAGCCCTGTCAACCTAGCGGGAGACGAGACCCAGTACTTC
TRBD2	15	-	TRBV4-1	TRBJ2-1	CASSRTRLGRDEQFF	TGCGCCAGCAGCCGCACACGACTAGGGAGGGATGAGCAGTTCTTC
-	14	few	TRBV7-2	TRBJ2-1	CASSLDASSNEQFF	TGTGCCAGCAGCTTAGATGCCAGTTCCAATGAGCAGTTCTTC
TRBD2	17	few	TRBV28	TRBJ2-1	CASSSYSGRSSYNEQFF	TGTGCCAGCAGTTCCTATAGCGGGAGGAGCTCCTACAATGAGCAGTTCTTC
TRBD2	14	-	TRBV10-3	TRBJ2-3	CAISVGGSLDTQYF	TGTGCCATCAGTGTGGGCGGGAGTTTGGATACGCAGTATTTT
TRBD1	17	many	TRBV25-1	TRBJ2-5	CASSELPGQGARETQYF	TGTGCCAGCAGTGAACTTCCAGGACAGGGGGCGCGAGAGACCCAGTACTTC
TRBD2	14	few	TRBV7-2	TRBJ2-7	CASSRRTRFYEQYF	TGTGCCAGCAGCCGCCGGACTAGGTTCTACGAGCAGTACTTC
-	14	-	TRBV7-8	TRBJ2-5	CASTWGTEQETQYF	TGTGCCAGCACCTGGGGGACGGAGCAAGAGACCCAGTACTTC
-	14	-	TRBV19	TRBJ2-3	CASSPMQGPDTQYF	TGTGCCAGTAGCCCGATGCAGGGGCCCGATACGCAGTATTTT
TRBD1	14	-	TRBV11-2	TRBJ1-1	CASSHRGMNTEAFF	TGTGCCAGCAGCCACAGGGGAATGAACACTGAAGCTTTCTTT
TRBD2	16	-	TRBV7-9	TRBJ2-3	CASSYASGRATDTQYF	TGTGCCAGCAGCTACGCTAGCGGGAGGGCCACAGATACGCAGTATTTT
-	14	few	TRBV4-2	TRBJ2-1	CASRGTTGSNEQFF	TGTGCCAGCAGGGGCACTACAGGGTCCAATGAGCAGTTCTTC
-	12	-	TRBV6-1	TRBJ2-4	CASKAGLNIQYF	TGTGCCAGCAAGGCAGGATTAAACATTCAGTACTTC
-	14	few	TRBV12-5	TRBJ2-5	CASGSRPIQETQYF	TGTGCTAGTGGATCAAGACCCATACAAGAGACCCAGTACTTC
-	15	-	TRBV5-1	TRBJ1-1	CASSGTGRMNTEAFF	TGCGCCAGCAGCGGGACGGGCAGGATGAACACTGAAGCTTTCTTT
-	15	-	TRBV2	TRBJ2-4	CASSEERVAKNIQYF	TGTGCCAGCAGTGAAGAGAGAGTAGCCAAAAACATTCAGTACTTC